The following is a TCR beta chain sequence with its context. The antigen it recognizes is unknown. Base-call qualities are not available, and no considerably larger clone is one nucleotide away. CDR1 and CDR2, looked up from the germline V gene, are SQVTM and ANQGSEA. V is shortened by 3 bases, J by 4 bases, and the region joining them spans 7 bases. The CDR3 goes from the cysteine to the phenylalanine over 12 residues. The read is trimmed to its CDR3 DNA, 36 bases read in frame from base 1. Library creation used the immunoSEQ multiplex PCR assay. For the multiplex PCR, a mixture combining 60 forward primers for TCR Vbeta segments and 13 reverse primers for TCR Jbeta segments was used. A multiplex PCR assay on genomic DNA amplified the CDR3 region of rearranged TCR beta genes. The Illumina HiSeq System was used to sequence the amplified TCR beta libraries as 87-base-pair reads. The original pipeline was this. A later analysis tallied some 79 million unique TCR beta chains across the 700 or so repertoires, and some 10 million of those chains were shared by two or more donors. A nearest-neighbor algorithm error-corrected the raw reads and collapsed the reads into unique sequences, merging closely related sequences to remove PCR and sequencing errors. V, D and J gene segments were assigned by aligning CDR3 sequences to IMGT reference sequences. Each retained sequence needed at least a six-nucleotide match to both a V gene segment and a J gene segment. A rearrangement counted as productive if the CDR3 had no stop codons and remained in frame with V and J, and every other rearrangement counted as non-productive. CDR3 was defined according to IMGT convention as the region running from the second conserved V-encoded cysteine to the conserved J-encoded phenylalanine. The earlier analysis of about 500 of the donors excluded sequences that lacked an unambiguous match to a single V gene segment. An earlier analysis of fewer than 750 of the donors classified V segments as functional when productive rearrangements were above 56.7% and as segregating when the standard deviation between donors was above 5%. A statistical classification framework was developed to diagnose cytomegalovirus status using the catalog of TCR beta chain sequences. A later analysis assigned V and J genes by comparing TCR nucleotide sequences with IMGT/GENE-DB human TR gene sequences. A later analysis assigned CDR3 sequences and most-parsimonious VDJ recombination scenarios with the TCRdist pipeline. In a later analysis, every TCR beta chain was defined by the combination of its CDR3 amino acid sequence and its V-gene family, and reads without a unique V-gene family were dropped. In a later analysis, 550 to 650 highly shared, low-generation-probability nucleotide sequences were removed to address suspected cross-contamination and a sequencing artifact. A later analysis calculated a clonal expansion index for each public chain from normalized within-repertoire ranks of inferred template counts. Generation probabilities in a later analysis came from a VDJ recombination model fitted to out-of-frame rearrangements, and those results were checked against IGoR. In a later analysis, hypergeometric tests were used to score TCR-TCR, TCR-HLA and TCR-CMV co-occurrence, with a repertoire-size bias correction applied to TCR pairs. A later analysis estimated false discovery rates by permuting HLA or CMV assignments 20 times. In a later analysis, co-occurring TCRs were grouped using DBSCAN, and TCRdist sequence similarity was added for clustering within HLA-allele-positive subsets. Co-occurrence clustering excluded repertoires with fewer than 30,000 or more than 120,000 public chains, plus five with anomalous nucleotide sharing. TCRdb obtained this table from immuneACCESS and retained in-frame rearrangements with V and J assigned. These tables miss some clones; where compared with another copy, unresolved V genes account for less than half of the shortfall, and the remainder is unexplained. That table gives V, J and clone size, and the DNA gave D and trimming. This sample lists under 200,000 clones; more than 60% were detected once. Of the sample, approximately 1.5% falls within the top ten clones.

The sample originates from a study of cytomegalovirus exposure and HLA in healthy donors listed by TCRdb under 2017. Looking at the study overall: According to an earlier analysis of a few hundred of the donors, about 179 million T cells yielded approximately 120 million unique TCR beta sequences and approximately 280 Gb of sequence data. Four or five DR-DQ haplotypes were handled as single units for association and clustering because linkage in the cohort was strong. Besides the first cohort of under 700 subjects, a separate validation cohort made up of about 120 different subjects was used. The study aimed to test whether cataloging public T cell receptors could reveal signatures of past pathogen exposure. In an earlier analysis of 500 to 650 of the donors, high-throughput TCR beta sequencing was used to judge whether each TCR beta V gene segment behaved as functional or pseudogenic. A later analysis re-analyzed previously published TCR beta repertoires from about 730 donors and added high-resolution HLA genotyping to study TCR occurrence patterns. To predict cytomegalovirus infection status, the study combined high-throughput TCR immunosequencing, statistical association of individual TCRs with disease status, and machine learning. Among approximately 370 genotyped donors of the cohort, an average of about 220,000 unique TCR beta nucleotide sequences was sequenced per donor, of which approximately 19% were non-productive. Donor age, sex, ethnicity and CMV serostatus were collected together with the repertoire data. Among the approximately 400 genotyped donors, under 90% belonged to the genetic ancestry cluster associated with self-reported Caucasian donors. An early release covering roughly 640 HLA-typed donors comprised about 310 gigabases of sequencing data and 85 million to 100 million unique TCR sequences. The study used immunosequencing to profile the T cell repertoires of about 670 subjects and linked those repertoires to cytomegalovirus serostatus. Typing coverage varied by locus: about 629-630 donors for A, B, C, DRB1 and DQB1; approximately 560 for DQA1; about 590 for DPA1; about 450 for DPB1. In the later analysis, no new phenotypic data were used to find candidate immune exposures; instead, reliance was placed on TCR beta sequences and their occurrence across donors. HLA typing covered class I and class II loci at four-digit resolution. A later genetic analysis used genome-wide SNP genotypes for about 65% of the 666 donors, treating that subset as a discovery cohort. All discovery cohort repertoires had been generated using a single sequencing platform.

Findings and caveats that apply to the study as a whole: According to a later analysis, most CMV-associated TCR beta chains appeared to be HLA-restricted, and the HLA associations seemed to be driven largely by CMV exposure. Because counts were too low, about 18 rarely observed V segments, including chromosome 9 orphons, were left out of the earlier analysis of 587 of the donors. V-gene and J-gene trimming of TCR beta chains was associated with a missense DCLRE1C variant in a later genetic analysis, and the association was replicated in an independent cohort. The authors suggested that the approach could potentially be extended to other disease states and immunological phenotypes. Immune exposure information for the cohort was limited to CMV serostatus. The study gave a list of under 200 TCR beta chains associated with cytomegalovirus. When HLA alleles, especially DR and DQ, strongly co-occurred, attributing TCR associations to individual alleles was difficult. In a later genetic analysis, fewer N-insertions in productive TCRs were reported among donors in an Asian-associated ancestry cluster than the 666-donor mean. A cluster of highly shared sequence variants was judged likely to be a technical artifact of the sequencing pipeline. In a later analysis, HLA-associated TCR beta chains showed more clonal expansion and lower generation probabilities than non-associated chains that were equally common. In both the original and validation cohorts, the classifier was reported to diagnose cytomegalovirus status with high specificity and sensitivity. This cohort had only TCR beta chains sequenced, and the lack of alpha or paired-chain data limited which features could be detected. In a later analysis, TCR association rates were found to vary across HLA loci, with the most associated TCRs seen for DRB1 alleles and the fewest for HLA-C alleles. Specific HLA alleles were associated with 15,000 to 20,000 TCR beta sequences at a false discovery rate of 0.05 in a later analysis. Linkage disequilibrium might explain the correlated functional status among segregating V segments, but an unknown experimental factor could not be excluded. A further reported finding was that TCR beta sequences accurately predicted the HLA-A and HLA-B alleles for most subjects in the first cohort. An earlier analysis of approximately 540 of the donors showed that most TCR beta V segments appeared in productive rearrangements either about 87% or about 30% of the time, which broadly matched IMGT annotations. Because HLA typing was missing for some donors at each locus, association tests included only the typed subset. A few of the identified cytomegalovirus-associated TCR beta chains were confirmed in vitro to be specific for cytomegalovirus antigens. According to a later analysis, parvovirus B19, influenza, CMV and Epstein-Barr virus appeared linked to several top co-occurrence clusters. The 87-base-pair reads could not distinguish some IMGT-functional V segments, including TRBV6-2 and TRBV6-3, so those segments were excluded. Presence/absence analyses assumed roughly uniform sequencing depth across donors, an assumption that may not hold. Most TCR sequences were observed very rarely across donors, whereas some public TCRs were present in many individuals.

The cohort comprised some 680 healthy bone marrow donors. At the time of sampling, all cohort members were nominally healthy, though unrecorded immune exposures were likely present. The donor tested CMV seronegative and was one of the 352 seronegative cohort members. Every donor gave a peripheral blood sample, and the peripheral blood mononuclear cells from that sample were used for TCR beta sequencing. Genomic DNA extraction from the blood cell samples was performed with the Qiagen DNeasy Blood Extraction Kit. The chain joins TRBV29-1 to TRBJ2-1; the D segment could be TRBD2, given 5 matching bases. Sequences were obtained from PBMCs. The source is a woman aged 25 to 39 in good health and CMV-seronegative. CDR3 reads: CSVDWEYNEQFF. The sequence in DNA is TGCAGCGTTGATTGGGAGTACAATGAGCAGTTCTTC.